Listed below are T cell receptor beta chains from one sample, sequenced in a study of naive and memory T cell subsets. In TCRdb, the UMI-ligation and nested PCR reads were re-called with MiXCR into one record per CDR3 protein. The sample shows around 160,000 distinct CDR3 sequences, about 18% of them seen only once. Sequencing was done on a sample of naive CD4+ T cells from blood. These receptors originate from a human donor in good health. Both conserved end residues are part of each CDR3. D genes are given only for firm matches. Size values are once, few and many counts, or a class for expanded clones, and some rows have none.

>TRBJ2-7|TRBV12-3/TRBV12-4|.|10|few
CARVGHEQYF
TGTGCCAGAGTGGGTCACGAGCAGTACTTC
>TRBJ2-3|TRBV5-1|TRBD1|16|.
CASSTGTGAGADTQYF
TGCGCCAGCAGCACCGGGACAGGGGCCGGGGCAGATACGCAGTATTTT
>TRBJ1-5|TRBV7-9|.|15|.
CASSLTGGGNQPQHF
TGTGCCAGCAGCCTGACAGGCGGGGGCAATCAGCCCCAGCATTTT
>TRBJ2-3|TRBV6-5|TRBD2|17|.
CASSYRGTSGLTDTQYF
TGTGCCAGCAGTTACCGCGGGACTAGCGGCCTCACAGATACGCAGTATTTT
>TRBJ2-2|TRBV10-3|.|14|.
CAISEGVITGELFF
TGTGCCATCAGTGAAGGAGTAATCACCGGGGAGCTGTTTTTT
>TRBJ2-1|TRBV9|TRBD2|13|few
CASKGGRGNEQFF
TGTGCCAGCAAGGGCGGGAGGGGTAATGAGCAGTTCTTC
>TRBJ2-7|TRBV12-3/TRBV12-4|TRBD2|19|.
CASSRPSGTSGRVVLEQYF
TGTGCCAGCAGTCGGCCCTCCGGGACTAGCGGGAGGGTTGTTCTCGAGCAGTACTTC
>TRBJ2-7|TRBV7-9|.|15|few
CASSLAGGPGEEQYF
TGTGCCAGCAGCTTAGCGGGGGGCCCGGGGGAAGAGCAGTACTTC
>TRBJ1-5|TRBV20-1|.|15|.
CSARGPQTPNQPQHF
TGCAGTGCTAGAGGTCCGCAGACGCCAAATCAGCCCCAGCATTTT
>TRBJ1-1|TRBV12-3/TRBV12-4|.|11|many
CASSSNTEAFF
TGTGCCAGCAGTTCGAACACTGAAGCTTTCTTT
>TRBJ2-1|TRBV5-1|TRBD2|14|.
CASSPGGLTDEQFF
TGCGCCAGCAGTCCGGGAGGGTTGACGGATGAGCAGTTCTTC
>TRBJ2-7|TRBV28|.|15|.
CASSAHGAGAYEQYF
TGTGCCAGCAGTGCCCACGGGGCGGGTGCGTACGAGCAGTACTTC
>TRBJ2-7|TRBV7-2|.|14|.
CASSPRGSSYEQYF
TGTGCCAGCAGCCCCCGCGGTTCCTCCTACGAGCAGTACTTC
>TRBJ2-1|TRBV10-3|.|14|.
CAISDGTPYNEQFF
TGTGCCATCAGTGATGGGACTCCATACAATGAGCAGTTCTTC
>TRBJ2-2|TRBV19|.|16|once
CASSRLGRTNTGELFF
TGTGCCAGTAGTAGGCTGGGCAGAACGAACACCGGGGAGCTGTTTTTT
>TRBJ2-1|TRBV7-6|.|17|.
CASSLGELRTSYNEQFF
TGTGCCAGCAGCTTGGGGGAGTTAAGGACCTCCTACAATGAGCAGTTCTTC
>TRBJ2-1|TRBV30|TRBD2|13|few
CASTEREINEQFF
TGTGCCTCAACCGAGCGGGAGATAAATGAGCAGTTCTTC
>TRBJ1-5|TRBV6-7|.|17|.
CASSYPFRGPERQPQHF
TGTGCCAGCAGTTACCCATTCCGCGGGCCGGAGCGTCAGCCCCAGCATTTT
>TRBJ2-1|TRBV3-1|TRBD1|16|.
CASSRTRNRGQNEQFF
TGTGCCAGCAGCCGAACCCGGAACAGGGGGCAGAATGAGCAGTTCTTC